This TCR beta chain was documented in a study of blood T cell repertoires in COVID-19. The overall study: Samples taken during acute and convalescent COVID-19 were collected in the United States, Italy and Spain. Sample material is recorded as cDNA or gDNA derived from T cells, B-cell-depleted T cells, or PBMCs.

The J segment lost 5 bases and the V segment lost 5 bases, leaving 6 bases of the junction unmatched. Germline values: CDR1 MDHEN, CDR2 SYDVKM. The CDR3 spans 14 residues. Assay: immunoSEQ multiplex PCR; the TCRdb copy retains only in-frame clones and omits some. The sample yields about 100,000 clones, roughly 85% seen once. This clone was picked up a small number of times. Sequencing used peripheral blood. The sequence came from a woman between 65 and 79 years old with acute or convalescent COVID-19. The chain couples TRBV28 to TRBJ1-1; 9 bases map to TRBD1. This CDR3 is CASSTDRGGTEAFF. CDR3 DNA sequence: TGTGCCAGCAGTACCGACAGGGGGGGAACTGAAGCTTTCTTT.